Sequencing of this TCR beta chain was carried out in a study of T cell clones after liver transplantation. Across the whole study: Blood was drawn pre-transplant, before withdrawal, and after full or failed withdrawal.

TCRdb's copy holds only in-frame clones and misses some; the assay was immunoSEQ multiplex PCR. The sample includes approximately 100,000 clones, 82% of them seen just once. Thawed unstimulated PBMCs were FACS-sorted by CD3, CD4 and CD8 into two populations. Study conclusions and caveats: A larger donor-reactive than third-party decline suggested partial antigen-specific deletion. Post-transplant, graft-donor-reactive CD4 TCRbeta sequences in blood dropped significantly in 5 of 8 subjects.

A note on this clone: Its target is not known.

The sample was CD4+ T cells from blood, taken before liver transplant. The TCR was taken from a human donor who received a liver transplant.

The CDR3 DNA sequence: TGTGCCAGCAGCCCCGGACAGTCTAATTCACCCCTCCACTTT. The encoded protein is CASSPGQSNSPLHF. This chain joins TRBV6-6 and TRBJ1-6; possibly TRBD1 for D (6 bases). This CDR3 region has 14 residues. Germline V gives CDR1 MNHNY, CDR2 SVGAGI (reference sequence). Deletions cut 6 bases from V and 6 bases from J, with 12 bases between.